Below, 24 T cell receptor beta chains from the same sample are listed, as sequenced in a study of ipilimumab plus nivolumab after autologous stem cell transplantation. Here immunoSEQ multiplex PCR was the method, and the copy in TCRdb shows in-frame clones only, minus some. The repertoire holds 15,000 to 20,000 clones, around 80% seen once, with more than 20% in the top ten. The specimen was PBMCs, collected in a trial of ipilimumab plus nivolumab as post-transplant consolidation. These receptors were collected from a male donor with diffuse large B-cell lymphoma.

CDR3 amino acids: CASSLQAGGVRQYF. The DNA for the CDR3 is TGTGCCAGCAGTTTACAAGCGGGGGGCGTCCGGCAGTACTTC. This chain links TRBV28 with TRBJ2-7; 9 positions match TRBD2. V lost 2 bases and J lost 9; bases outside the gene matches: 8. CDR3 length: 14 amino acids. The germline CDR1 and CDR2 sequences are MDHEN and SYDVKM. The entire variable domain, with the rest obtained from reference TRBV28 and TRBJ2-7, is as follows: DVKVTQSSRYLVKRTGEKVFLECVQDMDHENMFWYRQDPGLGLRLIYFSYDVKMKEKGDIPEGYSVSREKKERFSLILESASTNQTSMYLCASSLQAGGVRQYFGPGTRLTVT.

The chain joins TRBV5-1 to TRBJ1-4; 7 bases agree with TRBD1. The V gene's germline CDR1 is SGHRS and CDR2 YFSETQ. The CDR3 extends over 14 amino acids. V trimming: 2 bases; J trimming: 8 bases; junction bases outside the gene matches: 6. CDR3 DNA: TGCGCCAGCAGCTTTAAACCAGGGGGAGAAAAACTGTTTTTT. This codes for CASSFKPGGEKLFF.

V and J are TRBV7-2 and TRBJ1-6; TRBD1 is a possible D gene (5 bases). The CDR3 has 17 amino acids. Per the germline V gene, CDR1 is SGHTA and CDR2 is FQGNSA. V lost 5 bases and J lost 0, with 14 bases in between. The CDR3 is CASSPERDRSYNSPLHF. CDR3 in DNA: TGTGCCAGCAGCCCCGAGAGGGACCGCTCCTATAATTCACCCCTCCACTTT. Based on the CDR3 plus reference TRBV7-2 and TRBJ1-6, the full variable domain is GAGVSQSPSNKVTEKGKDVELRCDPISGHTALYWYRQSLGQGLEFLIYFQGNSAPDKSGLPSDRFSAERTGGSVSTLTIQRTQQEDSAVYLCASSPERDRSYNSPLHFGNGTRLTVT.

The genes are TRBV19 and TRBJ2-3, with D hard to call. The CDR3 has 13 residues. CDR1 LNHDA and CDR2 SQIVND come from the germline V gene (reference sequence). The V gene lost 3 bases and the J gene lost 6 bases, with 10 bases spanning the gap. This chain's CDR3 is CASSIQRWDTQYF. The CDR3 bases are TGTGCCAGTAGTATTCAAAGATGGGATACGCAGTATTTT.

V gene TRBV9 combines with J gene TRBJ2-3; D may be TRBD1 (5 bases). CDR3 length: 15 residues. Germline values: CDR1 SGDLS, CDR2 YYNGEE. The V end lost 0 bases, the J end lost 1 base, and 9 bases lay between the germline ends. In nucleotides, the CDR3 is TGTGCCAGCAGCGTAGGGACACACCGCACAGATACGCAGTATTTT. Protein sequence: CASSVGTHRTDTQYF.

This clone was observed a few times. The chain combines TRBV27 with TRBJ2-7; 11 nucleotides agree with TRBD1. V trimming: 5 bases; J trimming: 4 bases; junction bases outside the gene matches: 4. The germline gives CDR1 MNHEY, CDR2 SMNVEV (reference sequence). This CDR3 has 14 residues. The CDR3 DNA reads as TGTGCCAGCAGTGCAGGGACAGGGGGATACGAGCAGTACTTC. Protein: CASSAGTGGYEQYF.

The chain joins TRBV5-5 to TRBJ2-7; D not certain. There are 15 residues in the CDR3. Germline V gene lookup returns CDR1 SGHKS and CDR2 YYEKEE (reference sequence). The germline V and J ends were trimmed by 4 bases and 1 base, with 15 bases remaining between them. The CDR3 DNA reads as TGTGCCAGCAGCCCTCAGAGTATCCTTTCCTACGAGCAGTACTTC. It yields the protein CASSPQSILSYEQYF. The full variable domain, rest sourced from reference TRBV5-5 and TRBJ2-7, is DAGVTQSPTHLIKTRGQQVTLRCSPISGHKSVSWYQQVLGQGPQFIFQYYEKEERGRGNFPDRFSARQFPNYSSELNVNALLLGDSALYLCASSPQSILSYEQYFGPGTRLTVT.

J is TRBJ1-1 and V is TRBV5-1, with D possibly being TRBD1 (5 bases). The CDR3 is 15 residues long. Trimming shortened V by 0 bases and J by 1 base, and 10 bases separated the two germline ends. Germline CDR1 SGHRS, CDR2 YFSETQ. CDR3 sequence: CASSLDPTANTEAFF. The CDR3 DNA sequence: TGCGCCAGCAGCTTGGATCCGACAGCGAACACTGAAGCTTTCTTT.

The chain couples TRBV7-9 to TRBJ1-1, with 9 nucleotides matching TRBD1. V dropped 6 bases and J dropped 8; count of bases not matched to a gene: 10. CDR3 length equals 14 residues. The germline CDR1 and CDR2 sequences are SEHNR and FQNEAQ (reference sequence). CDR3 region: CASSTGTGIKEAFF. The CDR3 nucleotides are TGTGCCAGCAGTACCGGGACAGGGATCAAAGAAGCTTTCTTT.

This chain uses TRBV28 with TRBJ2-7; 10 nucleotides match TRBD1. The length of the CDR3 is 15 residues. V gave up 5 bases and J gave up 7 bases; unmatched junction bases: 11. The germline V gene encodes CDR1 MDHEN and CDR2 SYDVKM. CDR3 DNA: TGTGCCAGCAGTACCTCCGGGACAGGGGTTGGAGAGCAGTACTTC. Protein sequence: CASSTSGTGVGEQYF.

The CDR3 here is CASTDGVFARNTIYF. The CDR3 DNA sequence: TGTGCCAGCACCGACGGTGTCTTTGCTAGAAACACCATATATTTT. The rearrangement uses TRBV2 and TRBJ1-3; no reliable D call. The V gene's germline CDR1 is SNHLY and CDR2 FYNNEI. Trimming pared 7 bases from V and 5 bases from J, leaving 18 bases between. This CDR3 comprises 15 residues.

V is TRBV4-1 and J is TRBJ1-5; unclear D gene. Trimming removed 5 bases at V and 3 bases at J, with 14 bases between. Per the germline V gene, CDR1 is MGHRA and CDR2 is YSYEKL. The CDR3 runs 15 residues. The CDR3 DNA reads TGCGCCAGCAGCGGAGGACTTGCTGACAATCAGCCCCAGCATTTT. This gives the protein CASSGGLADNQPQHF.

The CDR3 region has the DNA TGTGCCAGCAGCTTATTTGGGAACACTGAAGCTTTCTTT. Translation gives CASSLFGNTEAFF. V and J are TRBV7-9 and TRBJ1-1; D gene uncertain. Germline CDR1 and CDR2: SEHNR and FQNEAQ (reference sequence). The CDR3 totals 13 residues. V was clipped by 2 bases and J by 1 base, with 5 bases between them.

As for this clone: Other nucleotide sequences from this sample produce the same CDR3. V and J are TRBV2 and TRBJ2-7, with a possible D match to TRBD2 (6 bases). There are 13 residues in the CDR3. Germline CDR1 SNHLY, CDR2 FYNNEI. Trimming took 1 base from V and 2 from J, leaving 6 bases between them. CDR3 protein: CASSEGGAYEQYF. The CDR3 DNA reads as TGTGCCAGCAGTGAAGGGGGGGCCTACGAGCAGTACTTC.

This clone occurred a few times. Sequence at one end of the junction differs from germline and may be a read error. The rearrangement links TRBV18 to TRBJ2-2; no clear D gene. From germline, CDR1 is KGHSH and CDR2 LQKENI. The CDR3 spans 15 residues. CDR3 in DNA: TGTGCCAGCTCGCCACCGTCATTAGTATCCGGGGAGCTGTTTTTT. Translated: CASSPPSLVSGELFF.

The J gene is TRBJ2-3, the V gene TRBV6-6, with 13 bases aligning to TRBD2. The junction had 6 bases not matched to a gene; V was cut back by 5 bases and J by 4 bases. Germline values: CDR1 MNHNY, CDR2 SVGAGI (reference sequence). The CDR3 has 16 amino acids. The CDR3 region has the DNA TGTGCCAGCAGTCTACTAGCGGGGGGGCGTCCAGATACGCAGTATTTT. Residues: CASSLLAGGRPDTQYF.

This rearrangement joins TRBV4-2 to TRBJ2-3; maybe TRBD2 (6 bases). The CDR3 has 16 residues. Trimming stripped 0 bases from V and 2 bases from J, with 12 bases between. The V gene's germline CDR1 is LGHNA and CDR2 YNFKEQ. The CDR3 spells CASSQDASVITDTQYF. The CDR3 nucleotides read TGTGCCAGCAGCCAAGACGCTAGCGTGATCACAGATACGCAGTATTTT.

The chain combines TRBV7-2 with TRBJ2-7, with 7 positions matching TRBD1. This CDR3 comprises 15 residues. Germline V CDR1 and CDR2: SGHTA, FQGNSA. V trimming: 0 bases; J trimming: 3 bases; junction bases outside the gene matches: 5. CDR3 loop: CASSLAGTAGYEQYF. As DNA, the CDR3 is TGTGCCAGCAGCTTAGCCGGGACAGCAGGCTACGAGCAGTACTTC.

The gene calls are TRBV5-1 and TRBJ2-5, with 16 bases identical to TRBD2. Germline CDR1 SGHRS, CDR2 YFSETQ. This CDR3 spans 16 amino acids. Trimming took 3 bases from V and 5 from J; bases not matched to a gene: 4. Here the CDR3 reads CASSSGLAGGQETQYF. The CDR3 DNA follows: TGCGCCAGCAGCTCGGGACTAGCGGGGGGGCAGGAGACCCAGTACTTC.

The chain carries TRBV28 and TRBJ2-2; possibly TRBD1 for D (5 bases). CDR1 is MDHEN, CDR2 SYDVKM, per germline. There are 13 residues in the CDR3. V lost 6 bases to trimming and J lost 5 bases, with 10 bases between them. In DNA form, the CDR3 reads TGTGCCAGCAGCCCCCAGGGTACCGGGGAGCTGTTTTTT. It translates to CASSPQGTGELFF.

This chain connects TRBV2 to TRBJ2-7; D is possibly TRBD1 or TRBD2 (6 bases each). Germline V lookup: CDR1 SNHLY, CDR2 FYNNEI. Trimming stripped 7 bases from V and 2 bases from J, with 15 bases between. CDR3 length equals 14 residues. The CDR3 region is CASKGGGRTYEQYF. For the CDR3, the DNA is TGTGCCAGCAAGGGGGGTGGTCGGACCTACGAGCAGTACTTC.

The chain joins TRBV7-9 to TRBJ1-3; D not resolved. This CDR3 is 15 amino acids long. Per the germline V gene, CDR1 is SEHNR and CDR2 is FQNEAQ (reference sequence). The germline V and J ends were trimmed by 4 bases and 1 base, with 11 bases remaining between them. The CDR3 loop is CASSSTSRSGNTIYF. CDR3 nucleotides: TGTGCCAGCAGCTCTACATCGCGATCTGGAAACACCATATATTTT.

This clone rates as medium-sized (0.01 to 0.1%). The chain joins TRBV6-1 to TRBJ1-2; 9 bases match TRBD1. Germline lookup yields CDR1 MNHNS and CDR2 SASEGT. The CDR3 covers 15 residues. V shed 0 bases and J 8 bases; nucleotides not matched to a gene: 7. The CDR3 DNA reads as TGTGCCAGCAGTGAAGCTCCTGGGACAGGGAACGGCTACACCTTC. Residues: CASSEAPGTGNGYTF.

This clone came up a few times. The J gene is TRBJ1-1, the V gene TRBV19, with 8 bases fitting TRBD1. The ends lost 4 bases at V and 0 bases at J; junction bases unmatched: 4. Germline V lookup: CDR1 LNHDA, CDR2 SQIVND (reference sequence). The CDR3 loop spans 15 amino acids. In DNA, the CDR3 is TGTGCCAGTAGTACCTTACAGGGGGTGAACACTGAAGCTTTCTTT. Amino acids: CASSTLQGVNTEAFF.